A single sample is the source of the 18 T cell receptor beta chains below, sequenced in a study of blood T cell repertoires in COVID-19. Method: immunoSEQ multiplex PCR; TCRdb's copy keeps in-frame clones and lacks some. The top ten clones hold about 1.7% of a sample with 200,000 to 300,000 clones, about nine tenths of them seen once. The sample consisted of PBMCs or T cells enriched from blood (not recorded which). These receptors all come from a man between 35 and 55 years old who had recovered from COVID-19.

The chain joins TRBV7-2 to TRBJ2-3; 9 bases fit TRBD2. Germline V CDR1 and CDR2: SGHTA, FQGNSA. Germline trimming cut 6 bases from V and 8 bases from J; bases unmatched to any gene: 9. The CDR3 is 14 amino acids. Written as DNA, the CDR3 is TGTGCCAGCAGTTTACCGGGACTAGCCCTTACGCAGTATTTT. Amino acids: CASSLPGLALTQYF.

J is TRBJ2-2 and V is TRBV6-5; a possible D gene is TRBD1 (5 bases). This CDR3 spans 14 amino acids. Between the trimmed V and J ends, which lost 5 bases and 5 bases, there was a span of 12 bases. CDR1 is MNHEY, CDR2 SVGAGI, per germline. The CDR3 DNA reads as TGTGCCAGCAGTAGTTTCAGGGCGACCGGGGAGCTGTTTTTT. Translated: CASSSFRATGELFF.

The gene calls are TRBV19 and TRBJ2-7, with a weak D call TRBD1 (5 bases). Between the trimmed V and J ends, which lost 2 bases and 8 bases, there was a span of 13 bases. CDR1 is LNHDA and CDR2 is SQIVND in the germline V gene (reference sequence). This CDR3 comprises 13 residues. CDR3 amino acids: CASSISQGSQQYF. CDR3 coding DNA: TGTGCCAGTAGTATAAGCCAGGGCTCCCAGCAGTACTTC.

The chain uses TRBV12-3 or TRBV12-4 and TRBJ1-1, with a weak D call TRBD1 (5 bases). With 3 bases removed from V and 10 bases from J, the gap between germline ends came to 9 bases. The CDR3 totals 11 residues. Here the CDR3 reads CASSFGGRAFF. The DNA for the CDR3 is TGTGCCAGCAGTTTCGGGGGTCGAGCTTTCTTT.

The chain links TRBV5-4 to TRBJ1-1; the match to TRBD1 covers 7 bases. Germline CDR1 and CDR2: SGHNT and YYREEE (reference sequence). The trim removed 4 bases at V and 1 base at J, leaving 7 bases unmatched. The CDR3 covers 15 residues. CDR3 residues: CASSNGQARNTEAFF. DNA of the CDR3: TGTGCCAGCAGCAACGGACAGGCCAGGAACACTGAAGCTTTCTTT.

The chain carries TRBV30 and TRBJ2-3; 8 nucleotides align to TRBD2. This CDR3 is built from 13 residues. V shed 7 bases and J 6 bases; nucleotides not matched to a gene: 9. Looked up from germline, CDR1 is GTSNPN and CDR2 is SVGIG (reference sequence). The CDR3 reads CASSRGGMDTQYF. CDR3 nucleotide sequence: TGTGCCTCTTCTCGGGGGGGTATGGATACGCAGTATTTT.

The chain recombines TRBV9 with TRBJ2-3, with 11 bases fitting TRBD2. This CDR3 comprises 15 residues. V lost 3 bases and J lost 2; bases outside the gene matches: 2. In germline, CDR1 is SGDLS, CDR2 YYNGEE. The CDR3 here is CASSGLAGHTDTQYF. The CDR3 DNA is TGTGCCAGCAGCGGACTAGCGGGACACACAGATACGCAGTATTTT. Filled out from reference TRBV9 and TRBJ2-3, the complete variable domain reads DSGVTQTPKHLITATGQRVTLRCSPRSGDLSVYWYQQSLDQGLQFLIQYYNGEERAKGNILERFSAQQFPDLHSELNLSSLELGDSALYFCASSGLAGHTDTQYFGPGTRLTVL.

The gene calls are TRBV19 and TRBJ1-2, with a possible D match to TRBD1 (5 bases). This CDR3 has 14 residues. Germline values: CDR1 LNHDA, CDR2 SQIVND (reference sequence). Trimming removed 8 bases from V and 1 base from J, with 14 bases in between. CDR3 sequence reads: CASLPAGLNYGYTF. In nucleotides, the CDR3 is TGTGCCAGTCTTCCCGCGGGGCTTAACTATGGCTACACCTTC.

This clone was recorded only once. The V and J genes are TRBV7-9 and TRBJ2-7, with 7 bases that match TRBD1. The CDR3 spans 17 residues. V trimming: 1 base; J trimming: 4 bases; junction bases outside the gene matches: 13. Looked up from germline, CDR1 is SEHNR and CDR2 is FQNEAQ (reference sequence). The CDR3 DNA is TGTGCCAGCAGCTTAGACAGGGGCCATCGGACAACGTACGAGCAGTACTTC. Its protein is CASSLDRGHRTTYEQYF.

J is TRBJ2-2 and V is TRBV27; D is possibly TRBD1 (6 bases). The CDR3 runs to 15 residues. Germline V gives CDR1 MNHEY, CDR2 SMNVEV (reference sequence). The V gene lost 2 bases and the J gene lost 4 bases, with 11 bases spanning the gap. The CDR3 DNA reads TGTGCCAGCAGTTTACAGGGGTCGGGCACCGGGGAGCTGTTTTTT. Protein product: CASSLQGSGTGELFF.

The V and J genes are TRBV2 and TRBJ1-6; D unresolved. The CDR3 is 14 amino acids. Trimming pared 2 bases from V and 11 bases from J, leaving 13 bases between. The germline gives CDR1 SNHLY, CDR2 FYNNEI. The CDR3 spells CASSESQMGAPLHF. CDR3 sequence (DNA): TGTGCCAGCAGTGAAAGCCAAATGGGCGCACCCCTCCACTTT.

The V gene is TRBV9, the J gene TRBJ1-1, with a possible D match to TRBD1 (5 bases). The V end was cut by 4 bases, the J end by 2 bases, with 12 bases between. The CDR3 is made up of 14 amino acids. Germline V gives CDR1 SGDLS, CDR2 YYNGEE. The CDR3 loop reads CASSPSDRNTEAFF. DNA of the CDR3: TGTGCCAGCAGCCCCAGCGACAGAAACACTGAAGCTTTCTTT.

The genes are TRBV28 and TRBJ1-2; D is ambiguous. V was cut by 3 bases and J by 4 bases, with 12 bases left in between. This CDR3 is 14 amino acids long. Looked up from germline, CDR1 is MDHEN and CDR2 is SYDVKM. In nucleotides, the CDR3 is TGTGCCAGCAGTTTCGCGGATCTGGCCTATGGCTACACCTTC. Protein: CASSFADLAYGYTF.

V gene TRBV15 combines with J gene TRBJ1-6; D might be TRBD1 (5 bases). This CDR3 has 16 amino acids. The V and J ends lost 0 bases and 7 bases respectively, with 13 bases between them. Per the germline V gene, CDR1 is LNHNV and CDR2 is YYDKDF (reference sequence). This CDR3 is CATSRDSGVNNSPLHF. CDR3 coding DNA: TGTGCCACCAGCAGAGATTCGGGGGTTAACAATTCACCCCTCCACTTT.

J is TRBJ2-1 and V is TRBV10-3, with 9 positions matching TRBD1. Germline values: CDR1 ENHRY, CDR2 SYGVKD. The CDR3 has 15 residues. V trimming: 2 bases; J trimming: 8 bases; junction bases outside the gene matches: 7. The CDR3 DNA sequence: TGTGCCATCAGTGAGCCGACAGGGGGAAGGGATGAGCAGTTCTTC. Translation gives CAISEPTGGRDEQFF.

This clone was recorded only once. This chain links TRBV27 with TRBJ2-1, with 10 bases lining up with TRBD1. With V trimmed by 6 bases and J by 7 bases, 9 bases remained unmatched. CDR3 length: 15 amino acids. Germline lookup yields CDR1 MNHEY and CDR2 SMNVEV (reference sequence). This chain's CDR3 is CASRKTGTGVNEQFF. CDR3 nucleotide sequence: TGTGCCAGCAGGAAAACCGGGACAGGGGTAAATGAGCAGTTCTTC.

This chain links TRBV27 with TRBJ2-7; 8 bases align to TRBD1. With 5 bases clipped from V and 0 bases from J, the junction kept 9 bases outside the gene matches. Germline assignment: CDR1 MNHEY and CDR2 SMNVEV (reference sequence). The CDR3 is made up of 16 amino acids. CDR3 amino acids: CASSPLGTGSSYEQYF. The CDR3 DNA reads as TGTGCCAGCAGTCCGCTTGGGACAGGTAGCTCCTACGAGCAGTACTTC.

The V and J genes are TRBV5-1 and TRBJ2-3, with unresolved D. V was shortened by 5 bases and J by 1 base, with 14 bases between the two germline ends. Germline V gives CDR1 SGHRS, CDR2 YFSETQ. The CDR3 extends over 15 amino acids. The CDR3 loop reads CASRFSVSGTDTQYF. The DNA for the CDR3 is TGCGCCAGCAGATTTTCCGTGTCGGGCACAGATACGCAGTATTTT.